The present entry profiles one TCR beta chain with its context. Its specificity is unknown. The PCR employed 60 Vbeta primers together with 13 Jbeta primers. Profiled with immunoSEQ multiplex PCR; TCRdb holds only in-frame clones, not every one. This sample carries around 100,000 clones, about 68% of them seen once, and the ten largest clones take 11% to 15%. The data belong to a study of cytomegalovirus exposure and HLA in healthy donors. V gave up 5 bases and J gave up 5 bases; unmatched junction bases: 3. Germline V gives CDR1 SGHTA, CDR2 FQGNSA. The CDR3 runs to 15 residues. Regarding the study as a whole: The authors considered a cluster of highly shared sequence variants likely to be a sequencing artifact.

V gene TRBV7-2 combines with J gene TRBJ2-1; 13 bases agree with TRBD2. This sequence was found in a male donor in good health and CMV-seropositive. The sample consisted of PBMCs. The CDR3: CASSPGLAGDNEQFF. DNA for the CDR3: TGTGCCAGCAGCCCTGGACTAGCGGGGGACAATGAGCAGTTCTTC.